The T cell receptor (beta chain) under discussion was sequenced for a study of vaccination and CD4 T cells after COVID-19. Scientists ran DNA taken from cultured CD4+ T cells through the Oncomine TCR Beta short-read assay for sequencing. Investigators obtained genomic DNA by extraction from cultured CD4+ T cells. TCRdb re-called the PCR reads through MiXCR, storing one row per CDR3 protein. The top ten clones hold around 2.9% of a sample with around 20,000 distinct CDR3 sequences, about 40% of them seen once. CDR1 is KGHDR, CDR2 SFDVKD, per germline. The CDR3 has 14 residues. V dropped 4 bases and J dropped 1 base, with 9 bases sitting between them. Regarding the study as a whole: Going from about 22 to 38, median SARS-CoV-2-reactive clonotypes did not rise significantly. Convalescent patients saw a median approximately 90% of their reactive clones show up only after vaccination.

On this clonotype itself: Its specificity is unknown.

Noted treatment: roughly 10-day PBMC culture with coronavirus spike peptide pools or control peptides (ViraFEST assay). ViraFEST expanded antigen-specific T cells with peptide pools, then sequenced TCRs. The clonotype was recovered from a human donor who had recovered from COVID-19. The gene calls are TRBV24-1 and TRBJ2-5; D may be TRBD2 (5 bases). The material was CD4+ T cells from blood, cultured in vitro, obtained after SARS-CoV-2 vaccination. In DNA form, the CDR3 reads TGTGCCACCAGTGAGGTGGGGAGCCAAGAGACCCAGTACTTC. It codes for CATSEVGSQETQYF.